Listed here are 23 T cell receptor beta chains from one sample, sequenced in a study of shared clonotypes between healthy human individuals. Measured with immunoSEQ multiplex PCR; TCRdb has only the in-frame clones, and not every one. The table has 2.3 million or so clones, more than 80% seen once. What was sequenced was naive CD4+ T cells from PBMCs. Stated subset: CD45RA+ positively selected. The receptors here all came from a man aged 18 to 29 in good health. Some clones in this sample may be carry-over from other donors' samples.

The V and J genes are TRBV7-2 and TRBJ2-1; 7 positions agree with TRBD2. CDR1 SGHTA and CDR2 FQGNSA come from the germline V gene. V lost 5 bases and J lost 0; bases outside the gene matches: 7. The CDR3 is 16 residues long. The CDR3 DNA follows: TGTGCCAGCAGCGCCTCACTAGCGAGCTCCTACAATGAGCAGTTCTTC. Amino acids: CASSASLASSYNEQFF.

This clone was counted once. This chain connects TRBV30 to TRBJ2-1, with 11 bases matching TRBD1. Per germline, CDR1 GTSNPN and CDR2 SVGIG (reference sequence). With 3 bases clipped from V and 4 bases from J, the junction kept 5 bases outside the gene matches. The CDR3 loop spans 15 amino acids. The CDR3 is CAWSKDRGPYNEQFF. The CDR3 DNA reads TGTGCCTGGAGCAAGGACAGGGGGCCTTACAATGAGCAGTTCTTC.

The rearrangement links TRBV28 to TRBJ2-1; 11 positions agree with TRBD2. The CDR3 spans 16 residues. The germline CDR1 and CDR2 sequences are MDHEN and SYDVKM. Germline trimming cut 6 bases from V and 13 bases from J; bases unmatched to any gene: 17. CDR3 region: CASSTLWSSGRAFQFF. The CDR3 bases are TGTGCCAGCAGCACTCTGTGGAGTAGCGGGAGGGCCTTCCAGTTCTTC.

V usage is TRBV15 and J usage is TRBJ1-5; weak D call: TRBD1 (5 bases). There are 18 residues in the CDR3. The germline V gene has CDR1 LNHNV and CDR2 YYDKDF (reference sequence). Trimming took off 1 base at V and 0 bases at J, with 16 bases between the two ends. DNA for the CDR3: TGTGCCACCAGCAGAGCGCTCACTACAGGTTATAGCAATCAGCCCCAGCATTTT. Encoded protein: CATSRALTTGYSNQPQHF.

This clone has only one observation. The chain combines TRBV9 with TRBJ2-7, with 10 bases that match TRBD2. The V gene's germline CDR1 is SGDLS and CDR2 YYNGEE. The CDR3 is made up of 16 amino acids. The V segment lost 6 bases and the J segment 6 bases; nucleotides outside the gene matches: 15. The CDR3 here is CASTSQGLAGVSEQYF. CDR3 sequence (DNA): TGTGCCAGCACCTCGCAGGGGCTAGCGGGAGTGAGCGAGCAGTACTTC.

The gene calls are TRBV29-1 and TRBJ1-1; D gene uncertain. Germline V gene data show CDR1 as SQVTM and CDR2 as ANQGSEA. V dropped 5 bases and J dropped 3 bases, with 10 bases sitting between them. CDR3 length equals 12 residues. The DNA of the CDR3 is TGCAGCGTTTTAGGGCCTTACACTGAAGCTTTCTTT. It translates to CSVLGPYTEAFF.

This sequence joins TRBV15 and TRBJ1-4; D is unresolved. The CDR3 runs 15 residues. Trimming removed 0 bases at V and 4 bases at J, with 9 bases between. Germline loops: CDR1 LNHNV, CDR2 YYDKDF (reference sequence). The CDR3 region is CATSRDFRSNEKLFF. The CDR3 nucleotides are TGTGCCACCAGCAGAGATTTTAGGAGTAATGAAAAACTGTTTTTT.

The J gene is TRBJ1-2, the V gene TRBV29-1, with a tentative D call TRBD1 (6 bases). Germline V gene lookup returns CDR1 SQVTM and CDR2 ANQGSEA. Between the trimmed V and J ends, which lost 6 bases and 8 bases, there was a span of 13 bases. CDR3 length: 11 amino acids. In nucleotides, the CDR3 is TGCAGCGTAAAGGGGGGCTCGGGCTACACCTTC. It encodes CSVKGGSGYTF. The variable domain in full, with the rest retrieved from reference TRBV29-1 and TRBJ1-2, is SAVISQKPSRDICQRGTSLTIQCQVDSQVTMMFWYRQQPGQSLTLIATANQGSEATYESGFVIDKFPISRPNLTFSTLTVSNMSPEDSSIYLCSVKGGSGYTFGSGTRLTVV.

A word on this clone: Different DNA sequences within this sample yield the same CDR3. The chain recombines TRBV4-1 with TRBJ1-1; D is unclear. Germline V CDR1 and CDR2: MGHRA, YSYEKL. The V gene lost 0 bases and the J gene lost 1 base, with 6 bases spanning the gap. This CDR3 spans 14 amino acids. CDR3 DNA sequence: TGCGCCAGCAGCCAAGATCTCGGGAACACTGAAGCTTTCTTT. Protein sequence: CASSQDLGNTEAFF.

The chain employs TRBV6-4 and TRBJ2-5, with D perhaps being TRBD1 or TRBD2 (5 bases each). CDR1 MRHNA and CDR2 SNTAGT come from the germline V gene. The CDR3 loop spans 12 amino acids. V lost 6 bases, J lost 3 bases, and 8 bases lay in between. The CDR3 bases are TGTGCCAGCAGCCGGGGCGAAGAGACCCAGTACTTC. Translating it yields CASSRGEETQYF.

The V and J genes are TRBV7-2 and TRBJ2-5, with 11 bases matching TRBD2. The ends lost 1 base at V and 5 bases at J; junction bases unmatched: 15. CDR3 length: 19 amino acids. Germline CDR1 reads SGHTA; CDR2 reads FQGNSA. The CDR3 bases are TGTGCCAGCAGCTTAGTGCCGACTAGATATAGCGGGAGGGTGGAGACCCAGTACTTC. Translated, it gives CASSLVPTRYSGRVETQYF.

The chain is built from TRBV18 and TRBJ2-6; 8 positions match TRBD1. The CDR3 covers 16 residues. Trimming cost V 6 bases and J 2 bases; bases outside gene matches: 6. From germline, CDR1 is KGHSH and CDR2 LQKENI. The CDR3 loop reads CASSSAGGAGANVLTF. CDR3 coding DNA: TGTGCCAGCTCCTCGGCAGGGGGCGCTGGGGCCAACGTCCTGACTTTC. Variable domain in full (rest from reference TRBV18 and TRBJ2-6): NAGVMQNPRHLVRRRGQEARLRCSPMKGHSHVYWYRQLPEEGLKFMVYLQKENIIDESGMPKERFSAEFPKEGPSILRIQQVVRGDSAAYFCASSSAGGAGANVLTFGAGSRLTVL.

CDR3 coding DNA: TGCGCCAGCAGCCCCGGGGAGAGGAACACTGAAGCTTTCTTT. Residues: CASSPGERNTEAFF. The chain joins TRBV4-3 to TRBJ1-1; no clear D. This CDR3 has 14 residues. The V gene's germline CDR1 is LGHNA and CDR2 YSLEER. Trimming took 4 bases from V and 1 from J, leaving 10 bases between them.

The chain's CDR3 is CASSLPIRGQLNTEAFF. The CDR3 coding sequence is TGCGCCAGCAGCCTCCCCATCAGGGGCCAATTGAACACTGAAGCTTTCTTT. The chain has TRBV5-1 and TRBJ1-1, with a possible D match to TRBD1 (6 bases). Trimming left V 4 bases short and J 0 bases short, with 19 bases between. This CDR3 is 17 amino acids long. CDR1 is SGHRS, CDR2 YFSETQ, per germline.

This chain connects TRBV29-1 to TRBJ2-7, with D tentatively TRBD1 (6 bases). Per the germline V gene, CDR1 is SQVTM and CDR2 is ANQGSEA. V lost 5 bases and J 2 bases, leaving 16 bases between the germline ends. CDR3 length: 14 amino acids. CDR3 loop: CSVRGRQAAYEQYF. The DNA of the CDR3 is TGCAGCGTTAGGGGGAGACAGGCAGCCTACGAGCAGTACTTC.

V is TRBV18 and J is TRBJ2-1; D perhaps matches TRBD2 (5 bases). In germline, CDR1 is KGHSH, CDR2 LQKENI. The CDR3 covers 14 residues. Trimming removed 3 bases at V and 8 bases at J, with 14 bases between. The CDR3 DNA is TGTGCCAGCTCACCTACCCCAGGAGGCGATGAGCAGTTCTTC. This encodes CASSPTPGGDEQFF.

This clone was seen more than once but under ten times. The sample has other DNA sequences that encode this CDR3 too. The chain joins TRBV5-6 to TRBJ2-1; 10 bases line up with TRBD2. The germline V gene encodes CDR1 SGHDT and CDR2 YYEEEE. V was pared by 1 base and J by 4 bases, with 2 bases of the junction left unmatched. The CDR3 is made up of 15 amino acids. CDR3: CASSLPSGSYNEQFF. As DNA, the CDR3 is TGTGCCAGCAGCTTGCCTAGCGGGAGTTACAATGAGCAGTTCTTC.

The genes are TRBV28 and TRBJ2-2, with 7 nucleotides matching TRBD1. After removal of 3 bases from V and 2 bases from J, the junction contained 6 bases not matched to a gene. The CDR3 consists of 16 residues. Germline V gene lookup returns CDR1 MDHEN and CDR2 SYDVKM. The CDR3 region has the DNA TGTGCCAGCAGTTTCCACCTAGGGGGCAACACCGGGGAGCTGTTTTTT. It codes for CASSFHLGGNTGELFF.

The chain recombines TRBV18 with TRBJ1-6; D gene uncertain. Trimming cost V 1 base and J 5 bases, with 6 bases left between them. The CDR3 length is 14 residues. The germline gives CDR1 KGHSH, CDR2 LQKENI. The DNA for the CDR3 is TGTGCCAGCTCACCACTCGGGGATAATTCACCCCTCCACTTT. Its protein is CASSPLGDNSPLHF.

The J gene is TRBJ2-7, the V gene TRBV5-1; 11 bases match TRBD1. The J segment lost 6 bases and the V segment lost 3 bases, leaving 8 bases of the junction unmatched. The CDR3 sequence is 15 residues long. CDR1 SGHRS and CDR2 YFSETQ come from the germline V gene. The chain's CDR3 is CASSWDGQGAFEQYF. The CDR3, as DNA: TGCGCCAGCAGCTGGGACGGACAGGGGGCTTTCGAGCAGTACTTC.

This clone was seen only a few times. The V call is TRBV29-1, the J call TRBJ2-7; no clear D gene. There are 13 residues in the CDR3. Germline values: CDR1 SQVTM, CDR2 ANQGSEA. V was shortened by 2 bases and J by 1 base, with 9 bases between the two germline ends. The CDR3 spells CSVEYYGSYEQYF. CDR3 DNA sequence: TGCAGCGTTGAATATTATGGATCCTACGAGCAGTACTTC.

Details on this clone: Distinct nucleotide sequences in the sample also encode this CDR3. The genes are TRBV19 and TRBJ2-5; 9 nucleotides align to TRBD1. This CDR3 is 13 amino acids long. V was pared by 6 bases and J by 4 bases, with 3 bases of the junction left unmatched. Germline CDR1 reads LNHDA; CDR2 reads SQIVND (reference sequence). The CDR3 DNA sequence: TGTGCCAGTAGGGACAGGGGTAGAGAGACCCAGTACTTC. As protein: CASRDRGRETQYF.

This chain joins TRBV7-2 and TRBJ2-3; D may correspond to TRBD1 or TRBD2 (6 bases each). V was clipped by 3 bases and J by 0 bases, with 10 bases between them. The CDR3 runs 15 residues. Germline lookup yields CDR1 SGHTA and CDR2 FQGNSA. CDR3 DNA: TGTGCCAGCAGCTTTAGGGGGGCTAGCACAGATACGCAGTATTTT. This gives the protein CASSFRGASTDTQYF.